Presented here are 16 T cell receptor beta chains from one specimen sequenced in a study of cytomegalovirus exposure and HLA in healthy donors. Vbeta (60) and Jbeta (13) primers were used in the PCR. Assay used: immunoSEQ multiplex PCR; TCRdb lists only in-frame clones, some missing. This sample has 200,000 to 250,000 clones, with approximately 82% found just once. Material: PBMCs. The origin of the receptors is a man younger than 35 in good health and CMV-seronegative.

This clone came up a few times. The chain joins TRBV27 to TRBJ2-1; 13 bases match TRBD2. This CDR3 spans 15 amino acids. The germline V gene has CDR1 MNHEY and CDR2 SMNVEV (reference sequence). J gave up 9 bases and V 1 base, and 3 bases lay outside the gene matches. The CDR3 DNA follows: TGTGCCAGCAGTTTATTACTAGCGGGAGGGGGTGAGCAGTTCTTC. This codes for CASSLLLAGGGEQFF.

This chain joins TRBV27 and TRBJ2-7; TRBD1 matches at 8 bases. V lost 2 bases and J lost 4; bases outside the gene matches: 13. This CDR3 is built from 17 residues. Germline V gene lookup returns CDR1 MNHEY and CDR2 SMNVEV (reference sequence). The CDR3 spells CASSLNYRTGISYEQYF. DNA of the CDR3: TGTGCCAGCAGTTTAAATTACCGGACAGGGATATCGTACGAGCAGTACTTC.

This rearrangement joins TRBV18 to TRBJ1-2, with D tentatively TRBD1 (5 bases). This CDR3 region has 14 residues. V lost 1 base and J 6 bases, leaving 12 bases between the germline ends. Germline assignment: CDR1 KGHSH and CDR2 LQKENI. The CDR3 sequence: CASSPRSVGDGYTF. In DNA form, the CDR3 reads TGTGCCAGCTCACCACGCAGTGTAGGGGATGGCTACACCTTC. Drawing the rest from reference TRBV18 and TRBJ1-2, the complete variable domain is NAGVMQNPRHLVRRRGQEARLRCSPMKGHSHVYWYRQLPEEGLKFMVYLQKENIIDESGMPKERFSAEFPKEGPSILRIQQVVRGDSAAYFCASSPRSVGDGYTFGSGTRLTVV.

The chain couples TRBV5-1 to TRBJ2-1; 8 bases map to TRBD2. This CDR3 has 15 amino acids. Per germline, CDR1 SGHRS and CDR2 YFSETQ. The V gene end was trimmed by 4 bases and the J gene end by 8 bases; junction bases not matched to a gene: 11. The CDR3 nucleotides are TGCGCCAGCAGCCCTCGGGGGGGGCATTTCGATGAGCAGTTCTTC. This sequence encodes CASSPRGGHFDEQFF.

The V and J genes are TRBV25-1 and TRBJ2-5; weak D call: TRBD1 (6 bases). This CDR3 has 13 amino acids. Per germline, CDR1 MGHDK and CDR2 SYGVNS. Trimming took off 8 bases at V and 5 bases at J, with 15 bases between the two ends. CDR3 bases: TGTGCCAGCCCCGGGACAAGCAAGGAGACCCAGTACTTC. As protein: CASPGTSKETQYF.

This clone has just a few counts. V gene TRBV29-1 combines with J gene TRBJ1-3, with D uncertain. The germline gives CDR1 SQVTM, CDR2 ANQGSEA. There are 11 residues in the CDR3. The V end was cut by 6 bases, the J end by 2 bases, with 5 bases between. The CDR3 region has the DNA TGCAGCGTCAGGCCTGGAAACACCATATATTTT. Encoded protein: CSVRPGNTIYF.

The chain has TRBV2 and TRBJ2-5, with TRBD2 identical over 11 bases. Germline V CDR1 and CDR2: SNHLY, FYNNEI. V was clipped by 2 bases and J by 5 bases; unmatched bases: 4. This CDR3 has 15 residues. The DNA of the CDR3 is TGTGCCAGCAGTGAAACTAGCGGGAGTCGGGAGACCCAGTACTTC. It encodes CASSETSGSRETQYF. The variable domain in full, completed from reference TRBV2 and TRBJ2-5, reads EPEVTQTPSHQVTQMGQEVILRCVPISNHLYFYWYRQILGQKVEFLVSFYNNEISEKSEIFDDQFSVERPDGSNFTLKIRSTKLEDSAMYFCASSETSGSRETQYFGPGTRLLVL.

This clone was seen only a few times. This chain uses TRBV11-2 with TRBJ2-7; D uncertain. Trimming left V 4 bases short and J 2 bases short, with 9 bases between. CDR3 length equals 13 residues. Germline CDR1 is SGHAT and CDR2 is FQNNGV. The CDR3 DNA reads as TGTGCCAGCAGCTCTACGGTAACCTACGAGCAGTACTTC. Translating gives CASSSTVTYEQYF.

In DNA, the CDR3 is TGTGCCAGCAGCTCCGGACTAGCGGGAGTCGCAGATACGCAGTATTTT. It yields the protein CASSSGLAGVADTQYF. The chain is built from TRBV7-3 and TRBJ2-3, with TRBD2 identical over 13 bases. Germline trimming cut 4 bases from V and 4 bases from J; bases unmatched to any gene: 5. Germline V gene lookup returns CDR1 SGHTA and CDR2 FQGTGA. There are 16 residues in the CDR3. Looking up the rest from reference TRBV7-3 and TRBJ2-3 gives the full variable domain: GAGVSQTPSNKVTEKGKYVELRCDPISGHTALYWYRQSLGQGPEFLIYFQGTGAADDSGLPNDRFFAVRPEGSVSTLKIQRTERGDSAVYLCASSSGLAGVADTQYFGPGTRLTVL.

The genes are TRBV5-1 and TRBJ1-4, with D tentatively TRBD1 (6 bases). The V end lost 2 bases, the J end lost 6 bases, and 11 bases lay between the germline ends. Looked up from germline, CDR1 is SGHRS and CDR2 is YFSETQ. The CDR3 covers 14 residues. The CDR3 sequence is CASSLRGGDEKLFF. CDR3 in DNA: TGCGCCAGCAGCTTAAGAGGGGGGGATGAAAAACTGTTTTTT. The variable domain in full, with the rest retrieved from reference TRBV5-1 and TRBJ1-4, is KAGVTQTPRYLIKTRGQQVTLSCSPISGHRSVSWYQQTPGQGLQFLFEYFSETQRNKGNFPGRFSGRQFSNSRSEMNVSTLELGDSALYLCASSLRGGDEKLFFGSGTQLSVL.

The chain is built from TRBV2 and TRBJ2-7; TRBD1 matches 8 bases. V lost 6 bases, J lost 4 bases, and 11 bases stayed unmatched. Germline lookup yields CDR1 SNHLY and CDR2 FYNNEI. The CDR3 is made up of 15 amino acids. DNA for the CDR3: TGTGCCAGCAGGATTGGACAGGGATCTCCTTACGAGCAGTACTTC. Protein product: CASRIGQGSPYEQYF.

This chain uses TRBV5-6 with TRBJ1-1; D gene unclear. In germline, CDR1 is SGHDT, CDR2 YYEEEE. The CDR3 has 18 amino acids. The V end lost 1 base, the J end lost 2 bases, and 21 bases lay between the germline ends. CDR3 nucleotide sequence: TGTGCCAGCAGCTTGAAGTTCGCCCTCTCTTCTCTAAACACTGAAGCTTTCTTT. Its translation is CASSLKFALSSLNTEAFF.

In its sample, this clone was seen once. V usage is TRBV14 and J usage is TRBJ2-7, with 10 bases matching TRBD2. Looked up from germline, CDR1 is SGHDN and CDR2 is FVKESK. CDR3 length equals 16 residues. Trimming removed 0 bases from V and 6 bases from J; junction bases left unmatched: 8. The CDR3 loop reads CASSQESSGSSREQYF. Here the CDR3 DNA reads TGTGCCAGCAGCCAAGAATCTAGCGGGAGTTCCCGCGAGCAGTACTTC.

This clone has a single count. The V and J genes are TRBV2 and TRBJ2-1, with 7 bases fitting TRBD2. Losses at the gene ends were 0 bases for V and 5 bases for J; bases not matched to a gene: 1. Germline CDR1 reads SNHLY; CDR2 reads FYNNEI. The CDR3 length is 14 residues. The CDR3 region is CASSEAGGHNEQFF. DNA of the CDR3: TGTGCCAGCAGTGAAGCGGGAGGGCACAATGAGCAGTTCTTC.

The chain joins TRBV21-1 to TRBJ1-3; the D call TRBD1 from the table was never checked on the DNA. TRBV21-1 is recorded as a pseudogene. CDR3 size: 15 residues. The CDR3 bases are TGTGCCAGCAGCAAAGTTCCAGGGACTGGAAACACCATATATTTT. Encoded protein: CASSKVPGTGNTIYF.

The chain recombines TRBV13 with TRBJ1-1; 7 bases are shared with TRBD1. V shed 3 bases, J shed 0 bases, and the junction held 13 bases outside the gene matches. Germline CDR1 is PRHDT and CDR2 is FYEKMQ (reference sequence). This CDR3 contains 18 residues. The CDR3 spells CASSFNAPPGQMNTEAFF. CDR3 in DNA: TGTGCCAGCAGCTTTAACGCGCCCCCGGGACAGATGAACACTGAAGCTTTCTTT.